This T cell receptor (beta chain) was recorded in a study of identifying expanded T cells in peripheral blood. Regarding the study as a whole: Across healthy donors, higher total template counts meant significantly greater roughly 2-week count variance.

V dropped 2 bases and J dropped 3; count of bases not matched to a gene: 7. This CDR3 is built from 16 residues. Germline-derived CDR1 and CDR2 are MNHEY and SMNVEV (reference sequence). As to this clone: Its specificity is not known.

TCRdb keeps only in-frame clones here, not all; method: immunoSEQ multiplex PCR. The sample yields around 82,000 clones, 84% seen once. During the collection period, no donor immune events like infections were recorded. The chain recombines TRBV27 with TRBJ2-7, with TRBD1 identical over 10 bases. The material sequenced was blood. The origin of this receptor is a person aged 18 to 75 in good health. DNA of the CDR3: TGTGCCAGCAGTTTAGGAGGGACAGGGGTTGGCTACGAGCAGTACTTC. This gives the protein CASSLGGTGVGYEQYF.